Listed below are T cell receptor beta chains from one sample, sequenced in a study of blood T cell repertoires in COVID-19. Sequenced by immunoSEQ multiplex PCR; TCRdb stores in-frame clones only, minus some. Among 200,000 to 250,000 clones listed, 84% were seen once. Sequencing was carried out using peripheral blood. The receptors derive from a man aged 25 to 40 with active or convalescent COVID-19. The CDR3 runs from the conserved cysteine through the conserved F or W. Fields, in order: D gene, clone size, V gene, CDR3 length, J gene, CDR3 protein, CDR3 DNA. D genes are given only for firm matches. Clone sizes are given selectively: once, few, many, or a class where the clone is expanded.

TRBD1	-	TRBV6-5	14	TRBJ2-5	CASSHPGQGETQYF	TGTGCCAGCAGTCATCCGGGACAGGGAGAGACCCAGTACTTC
-	-	TRBV28	15	TRBJ1-5	CASSFSQGINQPQHF	TGTGCCAGCAGTTTTTCCCAGGGGATTAATCAGCCCCAGCATTTT
-	-	TRBV28	13	TRBJ1-2	CASSLREVYGYTF	TGTGCCAGCAGTCTCCGGGAAGTCTATGGCTACACCTTC
-	-	TRBV7-2	13	TRBJ1-2	CASSLQGLVGYTF	TGTGCCAGCAGCCTACAGGGTCTGGTCGGCTACACCTTC
TRBD1	-	TRBV6-5	14	TRBJ1-2	CASSRQGFDYGYTF	TGTGCCAGCAGTAGACAGGGGTTTGACTATGGCTACACCTTC
TRBD2	-	TRBV6-6	15	TRBJ2-1	CASSYSGGTYNEQFF	TGTGCCAGCAGTTACAGCGGGGGGACTTACAATGAGCAGTTCTTC
-	-	TRBV11-2	16	TRBJ1-4	CASAKTVSSTNEKLFF	TGTGCCTCAGCCAAGACAGTCTCATCAACTAATGAAAAACTGTTTTTT
TRBD2	-	TRBV5-4	17	TRBJ2-1	CASSEGGTSGDYNEQFF	TGTGCCAGCAGCGAGGGCGGTACTAGCGGAGATTACAATGAGCAGTTCTTC
TRBD1	-	TRBV6-5	14	TRBJ1-1	CASSNRDRASGAFF	TGTGCCAGCAGTAACCGGGACAGGGCCTCGGGAGCTTTCTTT
-	-	TRBV5-1	13	TRBJ1-2	CASSPSGDYGYTF	TGCGCCAGCAGCCCCTCGGGGGACTATGGCTACACCTTC
-	-	TRBV7-2	15	TRBJ2-3	CASSIPQGRTDTQYF	TGTGCCAGCAGCATCCCCCAGGGGAGAACAGATACGCAGTATTTT
-	-	TRBV28	14	TRBJ1-4	CASSFRRMYEKLFF	TGTGCCAGCAGTTTTAGAAGAATGTATGAAAAACTGTTTTTT
TRBD1	-	TRBV5-4	17	TRBJ1-2	CASSHGQGITANYGYTF	TGTGCCAGCAGCCACGGACAGGGCATTACCGCTAACTATGGCTACACCTTC
-	-	TRBV7-9	17	TRBJ1-4	CASSLGSRGPTNEKLFF	TGTGCCAGCAGCTTAGGGTCCAGGGGCCCAACTAATGAAAAACTGTTTTTT
-	-	TRBV5-5	13	TRBJ1-1	CASSLSSGTEAFF	TGTGCCAGCAGCCTCAGTTCGGGGACTGAAGCTTTCTTT
-	-	TRBV5-1	16	TRBJ2-5	CASSLAGGWTGETQYF	TGCGCCAGCAGCTTGGCCGGCGGGTGGACCGGAGAGACCCAGTACTTC
-	-	TRBV7-7	14	TRBJ2-1	CASSLGGTYNEQFF	TGTGCTAGCAGCTTAGGCGGGACCTACAATGAGCAGTTCTTC
-	-	TRBV7-7	14	TRBJ2-5	CASSSQVGPETQYF	TGTGCCAGCAGCTCGCAGGTTGGGCCAGAGACCCAGTACTTC
-	-	TRBV5-1	16	TRBJ2-3	CASSFGAELRTDTQYF	TGCGCCAGCAGCTTCGGAGCGGAGCTTCGCACAGATACGCAGTATTTT
-	-	TRBV30	12	TRBJ2-1	CAWTPTPGLQFF	TGTGCCTGGACTCCCACACCGGGACTGCAGTTCTTC
TRBD2	few	TRBV7-2	13	TRBJ2-5	CASSLNSGGTQYF	TGTGCCAGCAGCTTAAACTCGGGGGGGACCCAGTACTTC
TRBD1	-	TRBV5-1	13	TRBJ1-1	CASSIYRGPEAFF	TGCGCCAGCAGCATATACAGGGGACCTGAAGCTTTCTTT
TRBD1	-	TRBV25-1	14	TRBJ1-2	CASSEYGTANGYTF	TGTGCCAGCAGTGAATACGGGACAGCTAATGGCTACACCTTC
-	once	TRBV28	14	TRBJ2-3	CASSAAGRGDTQYF	TGTGCCAGCAGTGCCGCCGGAAGGGGGGATACGCAGTATTTT
-	-	TRBV7-9	13	TRBJ2-2	CASRNKDTGELFF	TGTGCCAGCAGGAACAAAGACACCGGGGAGCTGTTTTTT
TRBD1	few	TRBV19	13	TRBJ1-6	CASADRAGSPLHF	TGTGCCAGTGCGGACAGGGCTGGGTCACCCCTCCACTTT